This T cell receptor beta chain was identified in a study of T cells after posttransplantation cyclophosphamide. Notes on this clone: Its antigen is undetermined.

Overall study results and limits: Skin or GI-infiltrating T cells shared few TRB sequences with blood.

This table comes from immunoSEQ multiplex PCR, and its TCRdb copy is limited to in-frame clones, with some not included. The sample includes tens of thousands of clones, 80% to 95% of them seen just once. V lost 4 bases and J lost 5; bases outside the gene matches: 9. The CDR3 contains 15 residues. Germline V lookup: CDR1 SEHNR, CDR2 FQNEAQ (reference sequence). The sequencing input was PBMCs. J is TRBJ2-5 and V is TRBV7-9; 8 bases map to TRBD1. The clonotype comes from a woman aged 25 to 45 in good health and a related stem cell transplant donor. The CDR3 DNA is TGTGCCAGCAGCTCACCGGACAGGGTGGTGGAGACCCAGTACTTC. The encoded protein is CASSSPDRVVETQYF.